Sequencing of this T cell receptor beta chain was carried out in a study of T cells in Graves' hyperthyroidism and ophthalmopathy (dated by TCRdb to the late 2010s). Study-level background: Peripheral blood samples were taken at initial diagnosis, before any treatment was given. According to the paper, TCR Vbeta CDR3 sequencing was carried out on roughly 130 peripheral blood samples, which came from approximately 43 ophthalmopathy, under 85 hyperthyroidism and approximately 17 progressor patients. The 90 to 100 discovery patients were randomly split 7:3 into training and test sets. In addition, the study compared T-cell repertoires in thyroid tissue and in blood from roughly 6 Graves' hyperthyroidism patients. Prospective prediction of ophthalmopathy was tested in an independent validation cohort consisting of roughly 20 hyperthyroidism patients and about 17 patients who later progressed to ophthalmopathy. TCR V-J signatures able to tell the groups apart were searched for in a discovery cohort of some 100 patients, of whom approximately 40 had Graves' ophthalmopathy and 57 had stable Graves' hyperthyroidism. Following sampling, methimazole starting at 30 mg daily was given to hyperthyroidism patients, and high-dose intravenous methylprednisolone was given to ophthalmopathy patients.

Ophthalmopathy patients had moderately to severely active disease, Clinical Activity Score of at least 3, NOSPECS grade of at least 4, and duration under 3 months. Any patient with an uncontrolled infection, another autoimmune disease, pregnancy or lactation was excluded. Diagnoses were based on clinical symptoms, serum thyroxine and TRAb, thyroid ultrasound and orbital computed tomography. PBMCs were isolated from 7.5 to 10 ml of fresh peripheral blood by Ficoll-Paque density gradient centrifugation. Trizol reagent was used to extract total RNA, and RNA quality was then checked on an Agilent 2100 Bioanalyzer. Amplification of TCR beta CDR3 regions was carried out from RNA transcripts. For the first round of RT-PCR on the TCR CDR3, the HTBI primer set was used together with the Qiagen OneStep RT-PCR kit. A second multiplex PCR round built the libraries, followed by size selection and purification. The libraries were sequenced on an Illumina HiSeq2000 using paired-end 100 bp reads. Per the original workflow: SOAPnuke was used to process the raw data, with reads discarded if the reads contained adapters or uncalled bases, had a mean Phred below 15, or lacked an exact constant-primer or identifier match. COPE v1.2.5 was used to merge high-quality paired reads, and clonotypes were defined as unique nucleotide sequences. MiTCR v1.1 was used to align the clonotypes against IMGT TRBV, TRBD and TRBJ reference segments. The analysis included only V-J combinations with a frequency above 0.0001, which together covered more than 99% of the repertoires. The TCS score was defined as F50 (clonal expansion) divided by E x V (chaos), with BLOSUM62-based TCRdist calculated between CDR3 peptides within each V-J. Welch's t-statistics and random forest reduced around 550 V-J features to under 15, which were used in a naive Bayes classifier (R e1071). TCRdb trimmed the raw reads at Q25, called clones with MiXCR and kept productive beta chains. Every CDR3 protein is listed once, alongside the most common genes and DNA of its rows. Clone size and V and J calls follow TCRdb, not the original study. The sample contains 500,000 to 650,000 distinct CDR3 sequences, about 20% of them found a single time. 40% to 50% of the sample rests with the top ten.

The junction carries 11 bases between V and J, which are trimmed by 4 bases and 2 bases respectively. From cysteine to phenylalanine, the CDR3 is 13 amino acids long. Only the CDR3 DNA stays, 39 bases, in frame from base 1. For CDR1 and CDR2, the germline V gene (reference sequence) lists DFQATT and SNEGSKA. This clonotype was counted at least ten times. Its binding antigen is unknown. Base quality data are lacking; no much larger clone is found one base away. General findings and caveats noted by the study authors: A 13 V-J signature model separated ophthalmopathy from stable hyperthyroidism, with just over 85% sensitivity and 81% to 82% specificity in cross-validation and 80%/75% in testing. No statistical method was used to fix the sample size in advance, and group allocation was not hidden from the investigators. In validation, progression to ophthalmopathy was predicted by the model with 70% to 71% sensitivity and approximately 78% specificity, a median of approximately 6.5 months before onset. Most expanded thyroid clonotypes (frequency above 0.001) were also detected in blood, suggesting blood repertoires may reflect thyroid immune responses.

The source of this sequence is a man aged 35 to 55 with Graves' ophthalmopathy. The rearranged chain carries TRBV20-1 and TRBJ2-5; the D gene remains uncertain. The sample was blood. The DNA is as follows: TGCAGTGCTACGCACGTCGAGCAAGAGACCCAGTACTTC. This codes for CSATHVEQETQYF.